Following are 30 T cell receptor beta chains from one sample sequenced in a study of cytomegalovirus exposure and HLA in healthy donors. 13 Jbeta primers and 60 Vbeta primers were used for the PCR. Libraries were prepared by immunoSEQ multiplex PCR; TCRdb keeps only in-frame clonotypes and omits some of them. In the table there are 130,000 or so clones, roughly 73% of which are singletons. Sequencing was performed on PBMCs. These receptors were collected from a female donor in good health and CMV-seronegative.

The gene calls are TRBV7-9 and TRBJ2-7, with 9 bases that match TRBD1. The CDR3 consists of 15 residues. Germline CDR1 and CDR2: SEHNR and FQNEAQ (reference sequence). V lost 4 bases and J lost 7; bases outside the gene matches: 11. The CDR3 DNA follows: TGTGCCAGCAGCTCAAACCGGGACAGGGTATCAGAGCAGTACTTC. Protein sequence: CASSSNRDRVSEQYF.

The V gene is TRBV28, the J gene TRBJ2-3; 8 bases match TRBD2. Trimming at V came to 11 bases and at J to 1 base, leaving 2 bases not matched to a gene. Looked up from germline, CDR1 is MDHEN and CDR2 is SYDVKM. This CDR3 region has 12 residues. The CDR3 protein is CAFGGGTDTQYF. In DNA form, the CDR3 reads TGTGCCTTCGGGGGGGGCACAGATACGCAGTATTTT.

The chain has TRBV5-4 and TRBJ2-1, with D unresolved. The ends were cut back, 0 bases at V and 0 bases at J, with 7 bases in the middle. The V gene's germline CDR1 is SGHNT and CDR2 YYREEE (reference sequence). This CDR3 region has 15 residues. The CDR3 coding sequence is TGTGCCAGCAGCTTGGATCAGTACTCCTACAATGAGCAGTTCTTC. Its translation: CASSLDQYSYNEQFF.

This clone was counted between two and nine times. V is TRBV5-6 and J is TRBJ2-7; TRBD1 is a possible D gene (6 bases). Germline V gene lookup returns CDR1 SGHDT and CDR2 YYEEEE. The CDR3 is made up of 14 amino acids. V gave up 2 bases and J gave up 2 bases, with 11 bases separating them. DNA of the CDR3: TGTGCCAGCAGCTTCCGGGACACCCCCTACGAGCAGTACTTC. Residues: CASSFRDTPYEQYF.

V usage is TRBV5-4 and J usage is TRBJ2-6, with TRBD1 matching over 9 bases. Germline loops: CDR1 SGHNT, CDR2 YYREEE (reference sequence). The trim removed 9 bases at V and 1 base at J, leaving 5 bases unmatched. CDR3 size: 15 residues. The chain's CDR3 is CATQGQGSGANVLTF. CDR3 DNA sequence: TGTGCCACACAGGGACAGGGATCTGGGGCCAACGTCCTGACTTTC.

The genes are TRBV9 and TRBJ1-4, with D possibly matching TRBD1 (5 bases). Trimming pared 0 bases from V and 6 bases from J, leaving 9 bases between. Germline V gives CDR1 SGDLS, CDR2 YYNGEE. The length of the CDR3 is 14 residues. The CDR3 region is CASSVEEGHEKLFF. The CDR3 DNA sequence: TGTGCCAGCAGCGTAGAGGAGGGGCATGAAAAACTGTTTTTT.

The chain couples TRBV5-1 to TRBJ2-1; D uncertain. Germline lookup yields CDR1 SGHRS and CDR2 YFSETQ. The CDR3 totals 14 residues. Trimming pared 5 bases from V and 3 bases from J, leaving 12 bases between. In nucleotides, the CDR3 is TGCGCCAGCAGAGTCAGCGAGAACTACAATGAGCAGTTCTTC. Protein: CASRVSENYNEQFF. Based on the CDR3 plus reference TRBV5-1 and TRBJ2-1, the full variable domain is KAGVTQTPRYLIKTRGQQVTLSCSPISGHRSVSWYQQTPGQGLQFLFEYFSETQRNKGNFPGRFSGRQFSNSRSEMNVSTLELGDSALYLCASRVSENYNEQFFGPGTRLTVL.

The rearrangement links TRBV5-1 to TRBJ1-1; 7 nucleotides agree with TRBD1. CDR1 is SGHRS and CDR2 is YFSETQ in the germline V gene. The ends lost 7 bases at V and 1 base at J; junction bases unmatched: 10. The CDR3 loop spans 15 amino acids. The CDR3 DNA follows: TGCGCCAGCCAAATTACAGGGGCGAGGAACACTGAAGCTTTCTTT. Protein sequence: CASQITGARNTEAFF.

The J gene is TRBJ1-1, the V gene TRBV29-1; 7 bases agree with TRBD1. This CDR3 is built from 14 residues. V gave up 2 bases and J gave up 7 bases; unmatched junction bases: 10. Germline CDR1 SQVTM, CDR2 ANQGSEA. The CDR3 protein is CSVERFDRESEAFF. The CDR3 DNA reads TGCAGCGTTGAAAGGTTCGACAGGGAGAGTGAAGCTTTCTTT.

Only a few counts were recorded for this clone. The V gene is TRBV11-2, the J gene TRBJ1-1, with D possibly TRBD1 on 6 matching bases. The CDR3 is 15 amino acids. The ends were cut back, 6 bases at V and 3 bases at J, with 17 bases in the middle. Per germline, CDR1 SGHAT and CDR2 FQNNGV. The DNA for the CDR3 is TGTGCCAGCAGTTCCTCACAGGGCGTAGACACTGAAGCTTTCTTT. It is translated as CASSSSQGVDTEAFF. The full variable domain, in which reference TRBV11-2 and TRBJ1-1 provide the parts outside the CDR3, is EAGVAQSPRYKIIEKRQSVAFWCNPISGHATLYWYQQILGQGPKLLIQFQNNGVVDDSQLPKDRFSAERLKGVDSTLKIQPAKLEDSAVYLCASSSSQGVDTEAFFGQGTRLTVV.

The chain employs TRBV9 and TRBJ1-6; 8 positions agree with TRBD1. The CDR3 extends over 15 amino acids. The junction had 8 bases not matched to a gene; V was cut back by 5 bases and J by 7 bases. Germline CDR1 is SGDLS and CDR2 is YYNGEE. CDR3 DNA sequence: TGTGCCAGCAGTTATTCCAGGACAGGGAATTCACCCCTCCACTTT. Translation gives CASSYSRTGNSPLHF.

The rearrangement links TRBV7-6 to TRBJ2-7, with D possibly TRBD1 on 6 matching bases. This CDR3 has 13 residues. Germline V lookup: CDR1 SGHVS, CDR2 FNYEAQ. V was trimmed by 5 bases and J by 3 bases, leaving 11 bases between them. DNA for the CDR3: TGTGCCAGCAGCCCCGCAGGGGACTACGAGCAGTACTTC. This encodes CASSPAGDYEQYF. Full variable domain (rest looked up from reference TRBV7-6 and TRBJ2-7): GAGVSQSPRYKVTKRGQDVALRCDPISGHVSLYWYRQALGQGPEFLTYFNYEAQQDKSGLPNDRFSAERPEGSISTLTIQRTEQRDSAMYRCASSPAGDYEQYFGPGTRLTVT.

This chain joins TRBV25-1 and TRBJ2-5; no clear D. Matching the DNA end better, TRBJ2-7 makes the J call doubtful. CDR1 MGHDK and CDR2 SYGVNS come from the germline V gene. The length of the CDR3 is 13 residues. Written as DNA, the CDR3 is TGTGCCAGCGGAACTGGGCCAGCCTACGAGCAGTACTTC. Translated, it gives CASGTGPAYEQYF.

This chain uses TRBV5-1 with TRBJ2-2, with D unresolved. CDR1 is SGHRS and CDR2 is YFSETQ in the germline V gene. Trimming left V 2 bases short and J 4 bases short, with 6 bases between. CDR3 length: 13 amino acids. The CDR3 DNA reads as TGCGCCAGCAGCTTATCCTCCACCGGGGAGCTGTTTTTT. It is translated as CASSLSSTGELFF.

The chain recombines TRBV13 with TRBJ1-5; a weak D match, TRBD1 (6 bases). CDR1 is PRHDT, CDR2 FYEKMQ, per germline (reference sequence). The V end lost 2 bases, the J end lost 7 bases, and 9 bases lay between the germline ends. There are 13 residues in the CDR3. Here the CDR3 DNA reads TGTGCCAGCAGCTTAATGGGGGCCCAGCCCCAGCATTTT. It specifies CASSLMGAQPQHF.

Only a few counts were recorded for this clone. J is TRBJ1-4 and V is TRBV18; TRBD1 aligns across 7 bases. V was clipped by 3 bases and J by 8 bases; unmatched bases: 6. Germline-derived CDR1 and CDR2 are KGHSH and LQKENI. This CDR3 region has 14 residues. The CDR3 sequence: CASSPTGTEEKLFF. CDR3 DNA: TGTGCCAGCTCACCGACCGGGACAGAAGAAAAACTGTTTTTT.

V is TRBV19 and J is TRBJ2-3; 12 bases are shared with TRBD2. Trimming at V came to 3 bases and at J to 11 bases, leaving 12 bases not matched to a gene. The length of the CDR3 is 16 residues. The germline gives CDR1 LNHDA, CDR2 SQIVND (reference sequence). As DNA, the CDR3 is TGTGCCAGTAGTATGGCGGGGACTAGCGGGCAAGGTGGGCAGTATTTT. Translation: CASSMAGTSGQGGQYF. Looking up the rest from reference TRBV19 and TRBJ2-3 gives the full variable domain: DGGITQSPKYLFRKEGQNVTLSCEQNLNHDAMYWYRQDPGQGLRLIYYSQIVNDFQKGDIAEGYSVSREKKESFPLTVTSAQKNPTAFYLCASSMAGTSGQGGQYFGPGTRLTVL.

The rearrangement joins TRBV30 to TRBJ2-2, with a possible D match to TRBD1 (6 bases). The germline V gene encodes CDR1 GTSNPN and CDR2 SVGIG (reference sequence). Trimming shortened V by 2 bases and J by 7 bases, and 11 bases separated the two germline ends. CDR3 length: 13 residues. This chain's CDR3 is CAWSYQTGGELFF. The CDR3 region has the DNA TGTGCCTGGAGTTACCAGACAGGCGGGGAGCTGTTTTTT.

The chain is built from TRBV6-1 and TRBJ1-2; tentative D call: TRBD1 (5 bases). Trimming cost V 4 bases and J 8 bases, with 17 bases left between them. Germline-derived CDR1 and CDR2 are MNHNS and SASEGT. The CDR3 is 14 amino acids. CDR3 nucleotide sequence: TGTGCCAGCAGTGGGGATTGGAGGGGAGAGGGCTACACCTTC. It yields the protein CASSGDWRGEGYTF.

DNA of the CDR3: TGTGCCAGCAAAACGCGGGGAGTTAACTATGGCTACACCTTC. Translated: CASKTRGVNYGYTF. V is TRBV6-1 and J is TRBJ1-2; D unresolved. Germline lookup yields CDR1 MNHNS and CDR2 SASEGT. This CDR3 region has 14 residues. Trimming removed 7 bases at V and 1 base at J, with 13 bases between.

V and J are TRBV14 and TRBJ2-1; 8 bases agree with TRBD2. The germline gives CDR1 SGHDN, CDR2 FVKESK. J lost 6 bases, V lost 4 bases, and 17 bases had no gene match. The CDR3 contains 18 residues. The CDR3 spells CASSRNRGLAGESNEQFF. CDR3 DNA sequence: TGTGCCAGCAGCCGGAATCGTGGGCTAGCGGGCGAATCCAATGAGCAGTTCTTC.

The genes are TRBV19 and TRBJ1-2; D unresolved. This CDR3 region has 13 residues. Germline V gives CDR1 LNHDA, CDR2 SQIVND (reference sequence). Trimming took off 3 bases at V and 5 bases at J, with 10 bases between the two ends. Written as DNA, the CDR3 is TGTGCCAGTAGTATGGCTTCGGGGTATGGCTACACCTTC. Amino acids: CASSMASGYGYTF.

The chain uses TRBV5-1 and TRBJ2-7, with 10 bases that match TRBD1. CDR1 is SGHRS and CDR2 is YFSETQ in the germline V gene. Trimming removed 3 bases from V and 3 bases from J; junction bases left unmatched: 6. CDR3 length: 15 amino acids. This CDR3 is CASSWKGTGVYEQYF. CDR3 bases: TGCGCCAGCAGCTGGAAGGGGACAGGGGTCTACGAGCAGTACTTC.

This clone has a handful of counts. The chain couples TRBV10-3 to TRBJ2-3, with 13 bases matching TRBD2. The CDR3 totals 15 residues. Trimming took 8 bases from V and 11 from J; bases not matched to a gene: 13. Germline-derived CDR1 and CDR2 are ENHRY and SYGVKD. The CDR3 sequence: CAILATSGGPAGQYF. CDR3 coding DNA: TGTGCCATCCTCGCGACTAGCGGGGGGCCGGCGGGGCAGTATTTT.

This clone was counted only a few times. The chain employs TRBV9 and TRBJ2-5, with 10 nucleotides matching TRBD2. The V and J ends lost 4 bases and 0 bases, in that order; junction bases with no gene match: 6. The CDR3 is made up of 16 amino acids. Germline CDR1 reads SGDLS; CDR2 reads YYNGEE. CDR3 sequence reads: CASSKRTSGDQETQYF. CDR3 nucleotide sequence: TGTGCCAGCAGCAAAAGGACTAGCGGAGACCAAGAGACCCAGTACTTC.

In nucleotides, the CDR3 is TGCGCCAGCAGCCAAACCTATGACAGGGTTTCGGAAAAACTGTTTTTT. Protein product: CASSQTYDRVSEKLFF. This chain joins TRBV4-1 and TRBJ1-4; 7 bases fit TRBD1. This CDR3 is built from 16 residues. With V trimmed by 2 bases and J by 8 bases, 11 bases remained unmatched. Germline-derived CDR1 and CDR2 are MGHRA and YSYEKL.

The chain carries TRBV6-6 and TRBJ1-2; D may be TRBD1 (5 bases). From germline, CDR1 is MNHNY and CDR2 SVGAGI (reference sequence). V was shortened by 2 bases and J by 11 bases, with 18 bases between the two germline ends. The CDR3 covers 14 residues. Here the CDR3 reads CASSYPLFRAGYTF. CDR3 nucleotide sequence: TGTGCCAGCAGTTACCCTCTTTTTCGGGCAGGGTACACCTTC.

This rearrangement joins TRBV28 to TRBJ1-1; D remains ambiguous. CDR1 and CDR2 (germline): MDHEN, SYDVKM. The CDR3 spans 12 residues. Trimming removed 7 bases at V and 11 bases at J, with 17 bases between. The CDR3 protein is CASTQVKLRAFF. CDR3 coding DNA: TGTGCCAGCACCCAAGTGAAGCTGAGGGCTTTCTTT. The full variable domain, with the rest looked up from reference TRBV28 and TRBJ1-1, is DVKVTQSSRYLVKRTGEKVFLECVQDMDHENMFWYRQDPGLGLRLIYFSYDVKMKEKGDIPEGYSVSREKKERFSLILESASTNQTSMYLCASTQVKLRAFFGQGTRLTVV.

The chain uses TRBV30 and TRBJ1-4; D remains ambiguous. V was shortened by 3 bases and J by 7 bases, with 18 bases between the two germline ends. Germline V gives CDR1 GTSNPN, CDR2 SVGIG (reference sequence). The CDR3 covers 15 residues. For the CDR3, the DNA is TGTGCCTGGAGACCTACACGGTATCGGGGTGAAAAACTGTTTTTT. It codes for CAWRPTRYRGEKLFF. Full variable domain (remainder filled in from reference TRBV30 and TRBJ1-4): SQTIHQWPATLVQPVGSPLSLECTVEGTSNPNLYWYRQAAGRGLQLLFYSVGIGQISSEVPQNLSASRPQDRQFILSSKKLLLSDSGFYLCAWRPTRYRGEKLFFGSGTQLSVL.

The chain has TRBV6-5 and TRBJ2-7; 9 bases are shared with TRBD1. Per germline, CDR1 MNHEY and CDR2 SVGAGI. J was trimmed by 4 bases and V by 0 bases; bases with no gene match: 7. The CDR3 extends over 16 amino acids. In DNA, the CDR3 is TGTGCCAGCAGTTACTCGATAGGGACAGGGAATTACGAGCAGTACTTC. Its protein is CASSYSIGTGNYEQYF.